Each of the 9 T cell receptor beta chains below was sequenced from the same sample in a study of blood T cell repertoires in COVID-19 (dated by TCRdb to between 2020 and 2021). Receptor amplification or capture employed the immunoSEQ multiplex PCR assay. TCRdb provides this immuneACCESS table in a form limited to in-frame rearrangements. Some clones are lacking; in checked studies, under half of them reflect an unresolved V gene, and why the rest are absent is not known. Within this sample are under 70,000 clones, with approximately 85% of them counted one time only. Jointly, the top ten make up roughly 43% of the sample. Material: peripheral blood. These receptors originate from an older woman with COVID-19, enrolled during active disease.

J is TRBJ2-7 and V is TRBV28; TRBD1 aligns across 9 bases. CDR1 is MDHEN, CDR2 SYDVKM, per germline. The junction had 18 bases not matched to a gene; V was cut back by 6 bases and J by 3 bases. The CDR3 totals 18 residues. CDR3 sequence (DNA): TGTGCCAGCAGCCTCCCCGGGACAGGGATCTGGAAATTCTACGAGCAGTACTTC. It encodes CASSLPGTGIWKFYEQYF. The variable domain in full, with the rest retrieved from reference TRBV28 and TRBJ2-7, is DVKVTQSSRYLVKRTGEKVFLECVQDMDHENMFWYRQDPGLGLRLIYFSYDVKMKEKGDIPEGYSVSREKKERFSLILESASTNQTSMYLCASSLPGTGIWKFYEQYFGPGTRLTVT.

The chain is built from TRBV10-3 and TRBJ1-3; possibly TRBD1 for D (5 bases). The germline V and J ends were trimmed by 7 bases and 0 bases, with 10 bases remaining between them. Germline V gene data show CDR1 as ENHRY and CDR2 as SYGVKD. This CDR3 region has 14 residues. The DNA of the CDR3 is TGTGCCATCACCCCGACAGCCTCTGGAAACACCATATATTTT. It encodes CAITPTASGNTIYF.

The table lists this clone with a few counts. The V call is TRBV6-1, the J call TRBJ1-5; D is uncertain. Germline V CDR1 and CDR2: MNHNS, SASEGT. This CDR3 has 14 amino acids. V was shortened by 3 bases and J by 2 bases, with 8 bases between the two germline ends. The CDR3 loop reads CASSEFGGNQPQHF. In DNA form, the CDR3 reads TGTGCCAGCAGTGAGTTCGGGGGCAATCAGCCCCAGCATTTT.

The chain has TRBV28 and TRBJ2-1; 9 bases line up with TRBD2. This CDR3 contains 16 residues. Germline loops: CDR1 MDHEN, CDR2 SYDVKM. V lost 7 bases and J lost 4; bases outside the gene matches: 11. CDR3 protein: CASTQRAGGIYNEQFF. CDR3 DNA sequence: TGTGCCAGCACCCAAAGAGCGGGAGGTATTTACAATGAGCAGTTCTTC.

As DNA, the CDR3 is TGTGCCAGCAGCCCGAGCGAGATCTACAATGAGCAGTTCTTC. Residues: CASSPSEIYNEQFF. The chain combines TRBV7-9 with TRBJ2-1; no clear D. The CDR3 is 14 residues long. Trimming took off 5 bases at V and 3 bases at J, with 11 bases between the two ends. Germline V gene data show CDR1 as SEHNR and CDR2 as FQNEAQ (reference sequence).

The gene calls are TRBV4-3 and TRBJ2-2; weak D call: TRBD2 (6 bases). Between the trimmed V and J ends, which lost 0 bases and 2 bases, there was a span of 13 bases. Germline V gives CDR1 LGHNA, CDR2 YSLEER. The CDR3 runs 17 residues. The CDR3 DNA reads as TGCGCCAGCAGCCAAGATAGGAGGGGCCTCAACACCGGGGAGCTGTTTTTT. This sequence encodes CASSQDRRGLNTGELFF.

The chain employs TRBV29-1 and TRBJ1-1, with D possibly matching TRBD1 (5 bases). CDR1 and CDR2 from the germline V gene are SQVTM and ANQGSEA. This CDR3 contains 13 residues. V shed 0 bases and J shed 1 base, with 6 bases lying between them. CDR3 in amino acids: CSVEETENTEAFF. The CDR3 DNA follows: TGCAGCGTTGAAGAGACAGAGAACACTGAAGCTTTCTTT.

This rearrangement joins TRBV4-1 to TRBJ1-1; 9 nucleotides agree with TRBD1. V dropped 1 base and J dropped 1; count of bases not matched to a gene: 7. Germline lookup yields CDR1 MGHRA and CDR2 YSYEKL. CDR3 size: 17 residues. Here the CDR3 DNA reads TGCGCCAGCAGCCAAGGCCCATGGACAGGGGAGAACACTGAAGCTTTCTTT. Translating gives CASSQGPWTGENTEAFF.

The sample holds one count of this clone. The chain recombines TRBV3-1 (or the pseudogene TRBV3-2) with TRBJ2-3, with D hard to call. The CDR3 runs 11 residues. Trimming took 1 base from V and 14 from J, leaving 10 bases between them. The germline CDR1 and CDR2 sequences are LGHDT and YNNKEL (reference sequence). CDR3 loop: CASSQGLVLYF. The CDR3 DNA is TGTGCCAGCAGCCAAGGGCTAGTTCTGTATTTT.